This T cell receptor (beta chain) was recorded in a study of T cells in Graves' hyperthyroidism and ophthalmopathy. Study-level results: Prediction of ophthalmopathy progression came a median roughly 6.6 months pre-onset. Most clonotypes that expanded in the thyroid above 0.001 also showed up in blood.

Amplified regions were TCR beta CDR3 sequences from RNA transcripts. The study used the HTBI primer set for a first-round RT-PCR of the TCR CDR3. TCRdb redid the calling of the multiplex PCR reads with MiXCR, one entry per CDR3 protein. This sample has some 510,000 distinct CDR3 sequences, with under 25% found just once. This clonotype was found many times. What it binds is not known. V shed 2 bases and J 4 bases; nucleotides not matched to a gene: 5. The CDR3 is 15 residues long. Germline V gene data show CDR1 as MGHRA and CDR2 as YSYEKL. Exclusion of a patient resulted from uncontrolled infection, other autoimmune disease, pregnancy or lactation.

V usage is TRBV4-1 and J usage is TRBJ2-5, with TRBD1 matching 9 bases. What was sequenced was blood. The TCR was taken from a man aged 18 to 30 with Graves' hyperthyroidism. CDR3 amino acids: CASSQLTGGRETQYF. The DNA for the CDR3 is TGCGCCAGCAGCCAATTGACAGGGGGAAGAGAGACCCAGTACTTC.